This T cell receptor beta chain was sequenced for a study of T cell changes during pregnancy in multiple sclerosis. Sequenced by immunoSEQ multiplex PCR; TCRdb stores in-frame clones only, minus some. This table holds roughly 24,000 clones, 70% to 90% found once. CDR3 length: 17 residues. The V gene end was trimmed by 0 bases and the J gene end by 9 bases; junction bases not matched to a gene: 12. Per the germline V gene, CDR1 is SGHDT and CDR2 is YYEEEE. The V gene is TRBV5-6, the J gene TRBJ1-6; 7 bases agree with TRBD1. This receptor was obtained from a female donor in good health, enrolled as a control in a pregnancy study. The material was CD8+ T cells from peripheral blood mononuclear cells, obtained in the first trimester of pregnancy. The CDR3 nucleotides are TGTGCCAGCAGCTTGGTAAGGGGGCAGGTTCAGAGTTCACCCCTCCACTTT. Translation gives CASSLVRGQVQSSPLHF.